This T cell receptor beta chain derives from a study of cytomegalovirus exposure and HLA in healthy donors. Germline CDR1 and CDR2: SSHAT and FNYEAQ (reference sequence). CDR3 length equals 12 residues. The germline V and J ends were trimmed by 11 bases and 2 bases, with 12 bases remaining between them. In the PCR, 60 Vbeta and 13 Jbeta primers were used. Assay: immunoSEQ multiplex PCR; the TCRdb copy retains only in-frame clones and omits some. The table includes about 210,000 clones, about four fifths detected once. The sample comprised PBMCs. The clonotype was recovered from a middle-aged man in good health and CMV-seropositive. The J gene is TRBJ2-5, the V gene TRBV7-7; D gene uncertain. The CDR3 DNA sequence: TGTGCCGTTCTAGATTATCAAGAGACCCAGTACTTC. This sequence encodes CAVLDYQETQYF.